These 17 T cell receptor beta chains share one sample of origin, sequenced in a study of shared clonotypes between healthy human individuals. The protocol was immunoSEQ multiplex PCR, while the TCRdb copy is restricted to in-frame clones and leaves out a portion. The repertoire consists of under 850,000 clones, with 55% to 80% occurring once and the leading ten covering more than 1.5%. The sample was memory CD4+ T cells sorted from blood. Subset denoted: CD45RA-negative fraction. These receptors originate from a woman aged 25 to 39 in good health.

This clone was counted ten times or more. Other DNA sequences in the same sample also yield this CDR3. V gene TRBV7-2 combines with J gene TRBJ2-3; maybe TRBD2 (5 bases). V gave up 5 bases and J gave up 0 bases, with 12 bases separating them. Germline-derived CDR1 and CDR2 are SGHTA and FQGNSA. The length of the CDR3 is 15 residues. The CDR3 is CASSPDYLSTDTQYF. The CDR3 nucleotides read TGTGCCAGCAGCCCCGACTATCTCAGCACAGATACGCAGTATTTT.

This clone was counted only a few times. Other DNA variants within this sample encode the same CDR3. The CDR3 protein is CASSRDSSSYEQYF. The CDR3 region has the DNA TGTGCCAGCTCACGCGACAGCAGCTCCTACGAGCAGTACTTC. The chain carries TRBV18 and TRBJ2-7; a possible D gene is TRBD1 (5 bases). This CDR3 is 14 amino acids long. The V end was cut by 4 bases, the J end by 0 bases, with 10 bases between. Germline assignment: CDR1 KGHSH and CDR2 LQKENI.

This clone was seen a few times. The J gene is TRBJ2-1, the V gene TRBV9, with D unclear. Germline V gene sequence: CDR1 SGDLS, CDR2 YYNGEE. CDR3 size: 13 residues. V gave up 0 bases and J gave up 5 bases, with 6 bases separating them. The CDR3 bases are TGTGCCAGCAGCGTAGGTAGAGACAATGAGCAGTTCTTC. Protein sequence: CASSVGRDNEQFF.

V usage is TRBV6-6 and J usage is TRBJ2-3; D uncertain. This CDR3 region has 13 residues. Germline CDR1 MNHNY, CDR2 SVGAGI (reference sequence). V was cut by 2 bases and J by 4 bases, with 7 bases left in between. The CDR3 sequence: CASSYAPADTQYF. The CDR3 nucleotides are TGTGCCAGCAGTTACGCTCCTGCAGATACGCAGTATTTT.

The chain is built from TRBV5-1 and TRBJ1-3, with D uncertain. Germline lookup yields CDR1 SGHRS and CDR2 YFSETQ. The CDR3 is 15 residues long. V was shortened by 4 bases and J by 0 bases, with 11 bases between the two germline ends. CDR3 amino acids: CASSITPGSGNTIYF. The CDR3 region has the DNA TGCGCCAGCAGCATTACTCCAGGCTCTGGAAACACCATATATTTT.

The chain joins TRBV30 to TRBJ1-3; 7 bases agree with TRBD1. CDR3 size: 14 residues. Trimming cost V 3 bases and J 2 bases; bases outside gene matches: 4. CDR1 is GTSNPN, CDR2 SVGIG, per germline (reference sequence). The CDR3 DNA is TGTGCCTGGAGCACAGGGGATCCTGGAAACACCATATATTTT. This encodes CAWSTGDPGNTIYF.

The CDR3 reads CATSRDPPMNTEAFF. The CDR3 region has the DNA TGTGCCACCAGCAGAGATCCCCCGATGAACACTGAAGCTTTCTTT. The chain has TRBV15 and TRBJ1-1; no clear D. Germline V CDR1 and CDR2: LNHNV, YYDKDF (reference sequence). The CDR3 has 15 residues. V was cut by 0 bases and J by 0 bases, with 8 bases left in between.

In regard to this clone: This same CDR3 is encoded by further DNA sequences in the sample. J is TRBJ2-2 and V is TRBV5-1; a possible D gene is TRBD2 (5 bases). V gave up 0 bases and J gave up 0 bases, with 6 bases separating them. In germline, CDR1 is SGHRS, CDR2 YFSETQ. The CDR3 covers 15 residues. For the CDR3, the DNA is TGCGCCAGCAGCTTGGGGGGAGCGAACACCGGGGAGCTGTTTTTT. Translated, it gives CASSLGGANTGELFF. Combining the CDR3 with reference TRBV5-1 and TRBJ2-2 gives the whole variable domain KAGVTQTPRYLIKTRGQQVTLSCSPISGHRSVSWYQQTPGQGLQFLFEYFSETQRNKGNFPGRFSGRQFSNSRSEMNVSTLELGDSALYLCASSLGGANTGELFFGEGSRLTVL.

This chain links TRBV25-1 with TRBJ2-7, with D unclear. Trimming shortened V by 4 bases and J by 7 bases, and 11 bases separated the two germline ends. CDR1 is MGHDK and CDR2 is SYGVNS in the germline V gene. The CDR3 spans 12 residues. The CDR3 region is CASSARSWEQYF. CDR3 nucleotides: TGTGCCAGCAGTGCCCGCTCTTGGGAGCAGTACTTC.

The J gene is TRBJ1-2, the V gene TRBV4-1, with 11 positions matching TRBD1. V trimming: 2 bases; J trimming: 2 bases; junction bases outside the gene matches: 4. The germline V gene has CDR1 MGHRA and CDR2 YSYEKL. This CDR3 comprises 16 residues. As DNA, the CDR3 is TGCGCCAGCAGCCAACTCGGGACAGGGGGAAACTATGGCTACACCTTC. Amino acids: CASSQLGTGGNYGYTF.

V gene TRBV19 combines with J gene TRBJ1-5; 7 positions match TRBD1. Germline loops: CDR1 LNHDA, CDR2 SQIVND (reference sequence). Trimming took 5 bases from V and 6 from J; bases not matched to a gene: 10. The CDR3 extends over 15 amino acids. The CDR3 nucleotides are TGTGCCAGTAGTTACGCCGGACAGGAAGGTCAGCCCCAGCATTTT. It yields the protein CASSYAGQEGQPQHF. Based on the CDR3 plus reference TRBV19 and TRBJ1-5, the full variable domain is DGGITQSPKYLFRKEGQNVTLSCEQNLNHDAMYWYRQDPGQGLRLIYYSQIVNDFQKGDIAEGYSVSREKKESFPLTVTSAQKNPTAFYLCASSYAGQEGQPQHFGDGTRLSIL.

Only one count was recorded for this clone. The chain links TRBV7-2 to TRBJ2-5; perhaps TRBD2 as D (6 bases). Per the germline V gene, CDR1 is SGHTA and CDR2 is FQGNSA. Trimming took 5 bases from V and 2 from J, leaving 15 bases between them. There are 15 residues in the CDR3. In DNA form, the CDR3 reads TGTGCCAGCAGCATTAATTGGGGGGTTCAAGAGACCCAGTACTTC. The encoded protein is CASSINWGVQETQYF.

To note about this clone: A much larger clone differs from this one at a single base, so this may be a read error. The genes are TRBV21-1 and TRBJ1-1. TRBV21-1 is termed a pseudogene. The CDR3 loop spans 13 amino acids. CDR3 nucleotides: TGTGCCAGCAGCGGCTCTGAGAACACTGAAACTTTCTTT. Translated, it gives CASSGSENTETFF.

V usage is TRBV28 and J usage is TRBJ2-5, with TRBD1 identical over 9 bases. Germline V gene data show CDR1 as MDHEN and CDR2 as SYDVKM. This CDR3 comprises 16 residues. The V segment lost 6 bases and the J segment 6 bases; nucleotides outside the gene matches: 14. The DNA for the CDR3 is TGTGCCAGCAGCCACCCGCGAGGACAGGGGCTACAGACCCAGTACTTC. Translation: CASSHPRGQGLQTQYF.

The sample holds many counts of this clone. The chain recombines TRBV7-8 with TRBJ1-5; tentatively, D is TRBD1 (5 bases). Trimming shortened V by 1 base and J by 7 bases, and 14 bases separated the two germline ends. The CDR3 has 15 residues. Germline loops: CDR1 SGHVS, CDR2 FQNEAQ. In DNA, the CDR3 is TGTGCCAGCAGCTTAGTTGAGGGGCCCCGGCAGCCCCAGCATTTT. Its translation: CASSLVEGPRQPQHF.

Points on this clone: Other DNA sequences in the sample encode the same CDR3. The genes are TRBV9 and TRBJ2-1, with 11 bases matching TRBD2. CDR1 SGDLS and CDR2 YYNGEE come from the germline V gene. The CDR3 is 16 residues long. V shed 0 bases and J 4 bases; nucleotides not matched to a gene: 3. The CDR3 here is CASSVGLAGGYNEQFF. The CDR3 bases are TGTGCCAGCAGCGTAGGCCTAGCGGGAGGATACAATGAGCAGTTCTTC.

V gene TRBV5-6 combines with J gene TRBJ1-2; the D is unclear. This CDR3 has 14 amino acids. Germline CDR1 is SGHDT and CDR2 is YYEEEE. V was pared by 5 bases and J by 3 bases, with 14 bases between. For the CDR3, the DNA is TGTGCCAGCAGTGGACGGTCTCTGGACTATGGCTACACCTTC. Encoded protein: CASSGRSLDYGYTF.